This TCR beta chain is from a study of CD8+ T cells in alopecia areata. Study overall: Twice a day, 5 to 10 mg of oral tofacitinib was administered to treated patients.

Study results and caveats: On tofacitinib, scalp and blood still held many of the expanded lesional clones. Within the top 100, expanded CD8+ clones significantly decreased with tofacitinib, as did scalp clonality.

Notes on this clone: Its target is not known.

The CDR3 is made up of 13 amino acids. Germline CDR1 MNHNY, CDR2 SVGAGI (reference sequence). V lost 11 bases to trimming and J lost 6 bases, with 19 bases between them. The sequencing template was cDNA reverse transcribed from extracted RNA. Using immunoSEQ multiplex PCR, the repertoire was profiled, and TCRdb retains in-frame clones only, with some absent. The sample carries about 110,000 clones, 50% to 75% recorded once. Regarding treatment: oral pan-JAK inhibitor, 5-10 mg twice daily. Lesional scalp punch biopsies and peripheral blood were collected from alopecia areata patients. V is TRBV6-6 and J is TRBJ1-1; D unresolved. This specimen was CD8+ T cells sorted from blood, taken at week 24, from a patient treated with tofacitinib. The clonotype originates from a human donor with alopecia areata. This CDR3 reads CAGNQGLISEAFF. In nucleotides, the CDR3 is TGTGCCGGCAATCAAGGACTTATTTCTGAAGCTTTCTTT.